This T cell receptor (beta chain) was identified in a study of blood T cell repertoires in COVID-19. The CDR3 is made up of 22 amino acids. Per the germline V gene, CDR1 is MDHEN and CDR2 is SYDVKM. J gave up 5 bases and V 1 base, and 18 bases lay outside the gene matches. The table came from immunoSEQ multiplex PCR; TCRdb's copy has only in-frame clones and leaves some out. The repertoire holds some 91,000 clones, with 70% to 85% as singletons. Input material: peripheral blood. This TCR derives from a man in his 70s with acute or convalescent COVID-19. This chain joins TRBV28 and TRBJ2-1; 15 bases map to TRBD2. The CDR3 nucleotides read TGTGCCAGCAGTTTATCCCTTACCGGGACTAGCGGGAGGACCTCTCATGACAATGAGCAGTTCTTC. This sequence encodes CASSLSLTGTSGRTSHDNEQFF. The entire variable domain, with the rest obtained from reference TRBV28 and TRBJ2-1, is as follows: DVKVTQSSRYLVKRTGEKVFLECVQDMDHENMFWYRQDPGLGLRLIYFSYDVKMKEKGDIPEGYSVSREKKERFSLILESASTNQTSMYLCASSLSLTGTSGRTSHDNEQFFGPGTRLTVL.